This TCR beta chain stems from a study of T cell responses to AZD1222 COVID-19 vaccine. Background on the study: Second doses that came at about 4 or about 12 weeks were put together.

CDR1 is LGHDT and CDR2 is YNNKEL in the germline V gene (reference sequence). The CDR3 runs 11 residues. The V and J ends lost 3 bases and 2 bases respectively, with 1 base between them. Profiled with immunoSEQ multiplex PCR; TCRdb holds only in-frame clones, not every one. The repertoire holds 120,000 or so clones, with 80% to 95% as singletons. Findings and caveats of the study: Once two AZD1222 doses were given, Spike-specific TCR breadth and depth went up. Repertoire collection took place solely once the T cell response had peaked. The donor cohort was predominantly white British with a female majority, and clonal diversity may have been underestimated.

Worth noting for this clone: What it binds is unknown.

The sample consisted of peripheral blood, taken on day 0 of AZD1222 vaccination. The rearrangement links TRBV3-1 (or the pseudogene TRBV3-2) to TRBJ1-1; D is uncertain. This TCR was sampled from an adult in good health. The CDR3 reads CASSHNTEAFF. The CDR3 DNA reads TGTGCCAGCAGCCATAACACTGAAGCTTTCTTT.